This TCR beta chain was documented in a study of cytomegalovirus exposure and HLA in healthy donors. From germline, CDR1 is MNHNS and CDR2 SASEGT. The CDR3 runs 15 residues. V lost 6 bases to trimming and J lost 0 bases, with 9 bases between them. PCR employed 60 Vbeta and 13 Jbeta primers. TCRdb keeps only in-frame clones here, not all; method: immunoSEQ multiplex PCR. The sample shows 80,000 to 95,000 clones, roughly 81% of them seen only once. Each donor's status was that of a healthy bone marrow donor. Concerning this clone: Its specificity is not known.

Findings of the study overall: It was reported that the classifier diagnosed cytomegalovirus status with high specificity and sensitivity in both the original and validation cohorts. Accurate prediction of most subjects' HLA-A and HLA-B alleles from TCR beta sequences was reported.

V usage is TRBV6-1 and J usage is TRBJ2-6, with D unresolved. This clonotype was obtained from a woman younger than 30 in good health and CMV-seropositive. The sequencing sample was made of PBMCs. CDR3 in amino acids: CASSPPVSGANVLTF. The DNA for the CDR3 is TGTGCCAGCAGCCCTCCGGTCTCTGGGGCCAACGTCCTGACTTTC.